A selection of T cell receptor beta chains follows, all from one sample in a study of T cell responses to AZD1222 COVID-19 vaccine. TCRdb keeps only in-frame clones here, not all; method: immunoSEQ multiplex PCR. The data contain around 130,000 clones, 86% of them singletons. This material consisted of peripheral blood, taken on day 0 of AZD1222 vaccination. These receptors were collected from an adult in good health. Each CDR3 is given with its conserved first and last residue. Clone size appears in some rows only: once, few, many, or a class for an expanded clone.

V gene: TRBV10-3
clone size: NA
J gene: TRBJ1-4
CDR3 protein: CAISEGTNEKLFF

V gene: TRBV10-3
clone size: once
J gene: TRBJ2-3
CDR3 protein: CAIMEPGVIDTQYF

V gene: TRBV7-3
clone size: NA
J gene: TRBJ2-1
CDR3 protein: CASSTSGLANNEQFF

V gene: TRBV10-3
clone size: NA
J gene: TRBJ2-2
CDR3 protein: CAISEFVGVNTGELFF

V gene: TRBV3-1/TRBV3-2
clone size: NA
J gene: TRBJ2-5
CDR3 protein: CASSQVRTSSETQYF

V gene: TRBV6-1
clone size: NA
J gene: TRBJ2-2
CDR3 protein: CASSEMIAGGKNTGELFF

V gene: TRBV29-1
clone size: NA
J gene: TRBJ2-7
CDR3 protein: CSVEAPGQTSYEQYF

V gene: TRBV9
clone size: NA
J gene: TRBJ1-2
CDR3 protein: CASSSRTALYGYTF

V gene: TRBV5-1
clone size: NA
J gene: TRBJ2-7
CDR3 protein: CASSWAVGLTRTEQYF

V gene: TRBV19
clone size: NA
J gene: TRBJ1-2
CDR3 protein: CASSLPGLSYGYTF

V gene: TRBV5-4
clone size: NA
J gene: TRBJ1-2
CDR3 protein: CASSPKASGDGYTF

V gene: TRBV7-7
clone size: NA
J gene: TRBJ2-2
CDR3 protein: CASSLRGGGELFF

V gene: TRBV27
clone size: NA
J gene: TRBJ1-4
CDR3 protein: CASSLPRMRQSNEKLFF

V gene: TRBV19
clone size: NA
J gene: TRBJ1-5
CDR3 protein: CASSPQQGARQPQHF

V gene: TRBV4-1
clone size: NA
J gene: TRBJ2-7
CDR3 protein: CASSQVRVGEQYF

V gene: TRBV7-2
clone size: NA
J gene: TRBJ2-1
CDR3 protein: CASIVIAGTDNEQFF

V gene: TRBV2
clone size: NA
J gene: TRBJ1-2
CDR3 protein: CASSESLGNTF

V gene: TRBV6-5
clone size: NA
J gene: TRBJ2-7
CDR3 protein: CASSYSRWLIYEQYF

V gene: TRBV27
clone size: NA
J gene: TRBJ1-1
CDR3 protein: CASSNRGKTEAFF

V gene: TRBV5-1
clone size: NA
J gene: TRBJ2-3
CDR3 protein: CASSLRLAEDTQYF

V gene: TRBV6-5
clone size: NA
J gene: TRBJ2-3
CDR3 protein: CASSPPGLGADTQYF

V gene: TRBV30
clone size: NA
J gene: TRBJ2-7
CDR3 protein: CAVRDSPSYEQYF